This is a list of T cell receptor beta chains from one sample in a study of blood T cells in healthy people across ages. MiXCR, run by TCRdb on the 5' RACE reads, gives a single entry per CDR3 protein. The data contain more than 650,000 distinct CDR3 sequences, approximately 24% of them singletons. This sample also appeared in a second study, on T cells of mothers and their children.

The sequencing sample was made of blood. Receptor source: a boy younger than 18 in good health. Both conserved end residues are part of each CDR3. The order of the fields is V gene, D gene, J gene, clone size, CDR3 DNA, CDR3 protein. D genes are given only for firm matches. Part of the rows lack a size; the others show once, few, many or a class for expanded clones.

>TRBV5-1|-|TRBJ2-1|-
TGCGCCAGCAGCTTGATGGGCTACGAGTACAATGAGCAGTTCTTC
CASSLMGYEYNEQFF
>TRBV4-1|TRBD1|TRBJ1-6|few
TGCGCCAGCAGCCACCCTATGGACAGGGGGAATTCACCCCTCCACTTT
CASSHPMDRGNSPLHF
>TRBV14|-|TRBJ2-3|-
TGTGCCAGCAGCCCCCAGTGGTCAGATACGCAGTATTTT
CASSPQWSDTQYF
>TRBV9|-|TRBJ2-5|-
TGTGCCAGCAGCGGACCATCGGAAAGCCAAGAGACCCAGTACTTC
CASSGPSESQETQYF
>TRBV20-1|TRBD2|TRBJ2-7|many
TGCAGTGCGGGGGGACTAGCGGGTGCCCTCGAGCAGTACTTC
CSAGGLAGALEQYF
>TRBV6-5|TRBD2|TRBJ2-3|few
TGTGCCAGCTCTCGGGGGGGGACCACAGATACGCAGTATTTT
CASSRGGTTDTQYF
>TRBV6-5|TRBD1|TRBJ2-6|few
TGTGCCAGCAGTTACCAGGGGGCGAGGGGGGCCAACGTCCTGACTTTC
CASSYQGARGANVLTF
>TRBV20-1|-|TRBJ2-1|few
TGCAGTGCTAGTACAGGGCAGGAGAATGAGCAGTTCTTC
CSASTGQENEQFF
>TRBV5-1|-|TRBJ2-7|few
TGCGCCAGCCGCACTACAGGGCTGGAAATCGAGCAGTACTTC
CASRTTGLEIEQYF
>TRBV6-1|TRBD1|TRBJ2-7|few
TGTGCCAGCAGTGACGAGGGGGCCAGCTCCTACGAGCAGTACTTC
CASSDEGASSYEQYF
>TRBV28|TRBD1|TRBJ2-7|-
TGTGCCAGCAGGCGGACAGGCCGCTCCTACGAGCAGTACTTC
CASRRTGRSYEQYF
>TRBV25-1|-|TRBJ2-3|-
TGTGCCAGCAGTACGACATCGGGGGCTAGCACAGATACGCAGTATTTT
CASSTTSGASTDTQYF
>TRBV7-9|TRBD1|TRBJ1-2|-
TGTGCCAGCAGCGGACAGGGCCCCTTTGAGGATGGCTACACCTTC
CASSGQGPFEDGYTF
>TRBV20-1|TRBD1|TRBJ2-3|-
TGCAGTGCTAGAGTACAAAACAGGGGCCCAGATACGCAGTATTTT
CSARVQNRGPDTQYF
>TRBV18|-|TRBJ2-7|-
TGTGCCAGCTCACCCCCGAATCAAGACGAGCAGTACTTC
CASSPPNQDEQYF
>TRBV20-1|-|TRBJ2-1|-
TGCAGTGCTAGAGATGGATCGGGGGTCCCGAACAATGAGCAGTTCTTC
CSARDGSGVPNNEQFF
>TRBV14|-|TRBJ1-4|-
TGTGCCAGCAGCCCGCGGCTCGGTTGGGAAAAACTGTTTTTT
CASSPRLGWEKLFF
>TRBV6-2/TRBV6-3|TRBD1|TRBJ1-2|-
TGTGCCAGCAGTTCCCACACCCGGACAGGGGGCTATGGCTACACCTTC
CASSSHTRTGGYGYTF
>TRBV29-1|-|TRBJ2-5|few
TGCAGCGTTGGGAGGGACGCGGAGACCCAGTACTTC
CSVGRDAETQYF
>TRBV6-1|TRBD1|TRBJ2-5|many
TGTGCCAGCAGTAGACAGGGGTTGGGAGAGACCCAGTACTTC
CASSRQGLGETQYF
>TRBV28|-|TRBJ2-7|few
TGTGCCAGCAGTTTACATCTTAGGGCCCACGAGCAGTACTTC
CASSLHLRAHEQYF
>TRBV18|-|TRBJ2-1|few
TGTGCCAGCTCACCATTGGAGGGGGTAGACTACAATGAGCAGTTCTTC
CASSPLEGVDYNEQFF
>TRBV24-1|-|TRBJ2-5|-
TGTGCCACCAGTGATCCAATTGAAGTTGAAGAGACCCAGTACTTC
CATSDPIEVEETQYF
>TRBV12-3/TRBV12-4|-|TRBJ2-3|-
TGTGCCAGCGAGAAGGGCACAGATACGCAGTATTTT
CASEKGTDTQYF
>TRBV4-2|-|TRBJ2-5|few
TGTGCCAGCAGCCAAGAGGGGGGACCGGGGGAGACCCAGTACTTC
CASSQEGGPGETQYF
>TRBV6-5|-|TRBJ2-1|-
TGTGCCAGCAGCGCCCGGACAGCCAACCTGCAGTTCTTC
CASSARTANLQFF
>TRBV6-6|TRBD1|TRBJ1-1|few
TGTGCCAGCAGTTCCTCGGGACAGGGGAACACTGAAGCTTTCTTT
CASSSSGQGNTEAFF
>TRBV28|TRBD1|TRBJ1-5|few
TGTGCCAGCGGCACAGGGGGCTTTCAGCCCCAGCATTTT
CASGTGGFQPQHF
>TRBV29-1|-|TRBJ1-2|-
TGCAGTCTGCGGAGGATGTCAGGGTACTATGGCTACACCTTC
CSLRRMSGYYGYTF
>TRBV7-9|TRBD2|TRBJ2-3|-
TGTGCCAGCAGCTTAGGGGTGCTAGCGGACACAGATACGCAGTATTTT
CASSLGVLADTDTQYF
>TRBV5-4|-|TRBJ1-1|few
TGTGCCAGCAGCTATATAGGGGGAGGCACTGAAGCTTTCTTT
CASSYIGGGTEAFF
>TRBV25-1|-|TRBJ2-5|few
TGTGCCAGCAGGGGGACTGGTAAAGAGACCCAGTACTTC
CASRGTGKETQYF
>TRBV6-1|-|TRBJ2-5|few
TGTGCCAGCAACCACGACCCCGGGGACTGGCAAGAGACCCAGTACTTC
CASNHDPGDWQETQYF